This paragraph covers one T cell receptor beta chain sequence. Its antigen is unknown. One base away there is no much larger clone; base qualities are not given. The immunoSEQ Assay, a bias-controlled multiplex PCR, was used to amplify TCRbeta CDR3 regions from genomic DNA. The authors processed their data as follows. The number of nucleated cells in each sample was estimated from the amplification of reference gene primers within the assay. To quantify the absolute abundance of each unique TCRbeta CDR3 rearrangement, sequence reads were collapsed and filtered. For each sample, productive Simpson clonality was calculated as the square root of Simpson's diversity index over productive rearrangements. The table was pulled from immuneACCESS by TCRdb, which kept in-frame rearrangements only. Such tables lose some clones; where checked, under half of the loss comes from unresolved V genes, and the rest has no known cause. V and J calls plus clone size are reproduced from that table; the DNA served to infer D and trimming. The sample table holds about 130,000 clones, of which approximately 86% were seen once. Around 17% of the sample is held by the ten biggest clonotypes.

The sample comes from a study of blood T cell repertoires in COVID-19 (dated by TCRdb to the early 2020s). Concerning the study at large: Collaborator samples came from the United States, Italy and Spain and covered acute and convalescent phases of COVID-19. The material from the prospective study consisted of cDNA or gDNA derived from T cells, B-cell-depleted T cells, or PBMCs. Deeply sampled blood TCRbeta repertoires from subjects exposed to, actively infected with, or recovered from COVID-19 were included in the dataset. The repertoires were released in a freely available public database intended as a resource for research on the immune response to SARS-CoV-2. Samples were obtained from the ongoing ImmuneRACE study (first 160 participants) and from over a thousand subjects provided by 6 global collaborators. Nearly every sample came with metadata listing a de-identified subject ID, COVID-19 status, age in years and sex. HLA class I and class II types, where available, came from metadata supplied by the sample provider rather than from assay-based typing. General conclusions and limits of the study: How much clinical and demographic metadata was included differed by source and by participant, and the metadata was provided uncurated.

A second Seattle source provided samples from volunteer blood donors who had recovered from COVID-19. The collaborating institutions used their own protocols to collect whole blood in K2EDTA tubes. For TCRbeta analysis, collaborators shipped samples in one of three forms: frozen whole blood, isolated PBMCs, or DNA extracted from either of those sample types. The sequence was obtained from a woman aged 50 to 60 who had recovered from COVID-19. Sequenced: peripheral blood.

The DNA sequence reads TGTGCCAGCAGGGGACTAGCGAGGTCCTACGAGCAGTACTTC. This gives the protein CASRGLARSYEQYF. The sequence joins TRBV11-2 to TRBJ2-7, with 10 bases matching TRBD2. Trimming leaves V shorter by 6 bases and J shorter by 1 base, with the junction holding 3 bases beyond the gene matches. Reading the germline V gene gives CDR1 SGHAT and CDR2 FQNNGV. The CDR3 goes from the cysteine to the phenylalanine over 14 residues. Kept here is only the CDR3 DNA, which spans 42 bases and is read in frame from base 1. The reference TRBV11-2 and TRBJ2-7 proteins fill in what lies around the CDR3, so the full variable domain reads EAGVAQSPRYKIIEKRQSVAFWCNPISGHATLYWYQQILGQGPKLLIQFQNNGVVDDSQLPKDRFSAERLKGVDSTLKIQPAKLEDSAVYLCASRGLARSYEQYFGPGTRLTVT.